The 20 T cell receptor beta chains presented below share a single source sample, sequenced in a study of cytomegalovirus exposure and HLA in healthy donors (dated by TCRdb to 2015 to 2018). The library was made by the immunoSEQ multiplex PCR assay. The multiplex PCR relied on a mix of 60 forward primers for TCR Vbeta segments and 13 reverse primers for TCR Jbeta segments. TCRdb's version of the immuneACCESS table is confined to in-frame rearrangements and falls short of the full clone set. An unresolved V gene accounts for under half of the shortfall where checked; the remainder is of unknown origin. In all, the sample holds 150,000 to 180,000 clones, and 74% of those were seen once. The top ten clones comprise approximately 2.1% of the sample. Specimen: PBMCs. These receptor sequences come from a young man in good health and CMV-seronegative.

This clone has a handful of counts. The chain recombines TRBV28 with TRBJ1-2, with no clear D. The V end was cut by 10 bases, the J end by 3 bases, with 15 bases between. Germline V gene data show CDR1 as MDHEN and CDR2 as SYDVKM. The CDR3 has 13 amino acids. CDR3: CATTRLPDYGYTF. The CDR3 DNA reads TGTGCCACCACGAGGTTACCCGACTATGGCTACACCTTC.

The chain carries TRBV6-1 and TRBJ1-1, with D unresolved. The CDR3 length is 14 residues. Trimming removed 6 bases at V and 5 bases at J, with 16 bases between. Germline assignment: CDR1 MNHNS and CDR2 SASEGT. CDR3 region: CASSQFLSGTEAFF. CDR3 nucleotides: TGTGCCAGCAGCCAGTTTTTGTCAGGTACTGAAGCTTTCTTT.

This chain links TRBV2 with TRBJ2-2, with TRBD1 as a possible D gene (6 bases). V lost 3 bases and J 2 bases, leaving 10 bases between the germline ends. CDR3 size: 15 residues. In germline, CDR1 is SNHLY, CDR2 FYNNEI. For the CDR3, the DNA is TGTGCCAGCAGTGAGAGGGGGAGTAACACCGGGGAGCTGTTTTTT. This encodes CASSERGSNTGELFF.

V and J are TRBV2 and TRBJ2-1, with TRBD2 as a possible D gene (6 bases). The CDR3 spans 16 residues. Germline CDR1 reads SNHLY; CDR2 reads FYNNEI. With 4 bases removed from V and 6 bases from J, the gap between germline ends came to 19 bases. The CDR3: CASSGGAGRLFNEQFF. DNA of the CDR3: TGTGCCAGCAGTGGCGGGGCGGGGAGACTGTTCAATGAGCAGTTCTTC.

The rearrangement links TRBV18 to TRBJ2-7; TRBD1 is a possible D gene (5 bases). CDR1 KGHSH and CDR2 LQKENI come from the germline V gene. V was trimmed by 0 bases and J by 5 bases, leaving 11 bases between them. The CDR3 contains 14 residues. This CDR3 is CASSPPTGLNEQYF. The CDR3 region has the DNA TGTGCCAGCTCACCACCCACAGGTTTGAACGAGCAGTACTTC.

This chain joins TRBV5-1 and TRBJ2-2, with D possibly being TRBD2 (5 bases). The CDR3 is made up of 12 amino acids. Trimming cost V 2 bases and J 9 bases, with 8 bases left between them. Germline CDR1 SGHRS, CDR2 YFSETQ. DNA of the CDR3: TGCGCCAGCAGCTTTCGGGGTAGGGAGCTGTTTTTT. It is translated as CASSFRGRELFF.

J is TRBJ2-5 and V is TRBV5-5; 8 positions agree with TRBD1. V gave up 4 bases and J gave up 4 bases; unmatched junction bases: 6. Germline CDR1 and CDR2: SGHKS and YYEKEE (reference sequence). The CDR3 is made up of 14 amino acids. The chain's CDR3 is CASSPGGAGETQYF. The CDR3 DNA is TGTGCCAGCAGCCCAGGGGGCGCGGGAGAGACCCAGTACTTC.

Worth noting for this clone: One junction end disagrees with the germline gene, perhaps due to a read error. The chain combines TRBV28 with TRBJ1-5, with D hard to call. The germline CDR1 and CDR2 sequences are MDHEN and SYDVKM. The CDR3 contains 15 residues. The CDR3 reads CASTAGRHSNQPQNF. DNA for the CDR3: TGTGCCAGCACCGCGGGAAGACATAGCAATCAGCCCCAGAATTTT.

The CDR3 region has the DNA TGCGCCAGCAGCCAAGGGTCAGGGGGCCCGTCCACTGAAGCTTTCTTT. It translates to CASSQGSGGPSTEAFF. The rearrangement joins TRBV4-3 to TRBJ1-1; 8 nucleotides agree with TRBD1. V lost 1 base to trimming and J lost 4 bases; unmatched junction nucleotides: 8. The CDR3 covers 16 residues. CDR1 is LGHNA and CDR2 is YSLEER in the germline V gene.

The rearrangement links TRBV6-5 to TRBJ1-5; 9 bases match TRBD1. This CDR3 contains 14 residues. Per germline, CDR1 MNHEY and CDR2 SVGAGI. With 6 bases clipped from V and 6 bases from J, the junction kept 6 bases outside the gene matches. CDR3 DNA: TGTGCCAGCAGCCCGGGACAGGGAGGTCAGCCCCAGCATTTT. This codes for CASSPGQGGQPQHF.

This clone was counted once. The genes are TRBV9 and TRBJ2-3; the D is unclear. Between the trimmed V and J ends, which lost 0 bases and 4 bases, there was a span of 6 bases. The CDR3 totals 13 residues. From germline, CDR1 is SGDLS and CDR2 YYNGEE. The CDR3 DNA follows: TGTGCCAGCAGCGTAGGGAGCGCAGATACGCAGTATTTT. Translated, it gives CASSVGSADTQYF.

The chain joins TRBV6-5 to TRBJ2-7; D possibly corresponds to TRBD1 (6 bases). CDR3 length: 16 amino acids. CDR1 and CDR2 from the germline V gene are MNHEY and SVGAGI. V lost 2 bases, J lost 2 bases, and 16 bases lay in between. The CDR3 DNA sequence: TGTGCCAGCAGTTACGCGACAGGCTCCCTTACCTACGAGCAGTACTTC. Protein sequence: CASSYATGSLTYEQYF.

The CDR3 here is CAWNGGLALGPQYF. In nucleotides, the CDR3 is TGTGCCTGGAACGGGGGACTGGCCCTCGGGCCCCAGTACTTC. The V call is TRBV30, the J call TRBJ2-5; the D gene is possibly TRBD2 (6 bases). The ends were cut back, 4 bases at V and 9 bases at J, with 21 bases in the middle. Germline assignment: CDR1 GTSNPN and CDR2 SVGIG (reference sequence). This CDR3 has 14 residues.

This clone was seen only once. The chain is built from TRBV4-1 and TRBJ1-1; 9 bases map to TRBD1. V lost 4 bases and J lost 5; bases outside the gene matches: 8. The CDR3 is 15 residues long. Germline CDR1 and CDR2: MGHRA and YSYEKL. The CDR3 coding sequence is TGCGCCAGCAGCCCTAACAGGGGGCGTGGGACTGAAGCTTTCTTT. Translating it yields CASSPNRGRGTEAFF.

This chain connects TRBV28 to TRBJ2-5; 7 bases align to TRBD2. After removal of 8 bases from V and 2 bases from J, the junction contained 2 bases not matched to a gene. The CDR3 loop spans 12 amino acids. The germline gives CDR1 MDHEN, CDR2 SYDVKM. CDR3 sequence reads: CASGGGQETQYF. For the CDR3, the DNA is TGTGCCAGCGGGGGGGGTCAAGAGACCCAGTACTTC.

The V and J genes are TRBV4-3 and TRBJ2-3; the match to TRBD2 covers 8 bases. The CDR3 totals 16 residues. CDR1 and CDR2 (germline): LGHNA, YSLEER. Trimming at V came to 4 bases and at J to 6 bases, leaving 12 bases not matched to a gene. This CDR3 reads CASSPELSGVGDTQYF. The DNA of the CDR3 is TGCGCCAGCAGCCCCGAACTTAGCGGGGTTGGGGATACGCAGTATTTT.

This clone appeared a single time. The chain employs TRBV7-8 and TRBJ1-5; D unresolved. Germline loops: CDR1 SGHVS, CDR2 FQNEAQ. The V gene lost 2 bases and the J gene lost 0 bases, with 5 bases spanning the gap. The CDR3 extends over 14 amino acids. CDR3 nucleotides: TGTGCCAGCAGCTTATTCGTTAGCAATCAGCCCCAGCATTTT. Translated, it gives CASSLFVSNQPQHF.

In this sample, this clone turned up a few times. J is TRBJ2-1 and V is TRBV4-1; a possible D gene is TRBD2 (7 bases). The CDR3 consists of 16 residues. Germline V CDR1 and CDR2: MGHRA, YSYEKL. Trimming removed 4 bases at V and 9 bases at J, with 22 bases between. CDR3 bases: TGCGCCAGCAGCCTGATCGACAGGCTAGGGGAGGGTGAGCAGTTCTTC. This translates into CASSLIDRLGEGEQFF.

The V call is TRBV7-2, the J call TRBJ2-1; 7 bases align to TRBD1. Germline-derived CDR1 and CDR2 are SGHTA and FQGNSA. J lost 5 bases, V lost 1 base, and 5 bases had no gene match. The CDR3 sequence is 15 residues long. DNA for the CDR3: TGTGCCAGCAGCTTAGTCTCAGGGGGTAACAATGAGCAGTTCTTC. Translated: CASSLVSGGNNEQFF.

The gene calls are TRBV19 and TRBJ1-4; 8 bases are a match to TRBD1. Unmatched junction bases numbered 7, after V lost 5 bases and J lost 2 bases. Germline loops: CDR1 LNHDA, CDR2 SQIVND (reference sequence). The CDR3 covers 16 residues. The CDR3 spells CASSLGQGFTNEKLFF. The CDR3 region has the DNA TGTGCCAGTAGTCTAGGACAGGGATTCACTAATGAAAAACTGTTTTTT. Full variable domain (outside the CDR3, taken from reference TRBV19 and TRBJ1-4): DGGITQSPKYLFRKEGQNVTLSCEQNLNHDAMYWYRQDPGQGLRLIYYSQIVNDFQKGDIAEGYSVSREKKESFPLTVTSAQKNPTAFYLCASSLGQGFTNEKLFFGSGTQLSVL.